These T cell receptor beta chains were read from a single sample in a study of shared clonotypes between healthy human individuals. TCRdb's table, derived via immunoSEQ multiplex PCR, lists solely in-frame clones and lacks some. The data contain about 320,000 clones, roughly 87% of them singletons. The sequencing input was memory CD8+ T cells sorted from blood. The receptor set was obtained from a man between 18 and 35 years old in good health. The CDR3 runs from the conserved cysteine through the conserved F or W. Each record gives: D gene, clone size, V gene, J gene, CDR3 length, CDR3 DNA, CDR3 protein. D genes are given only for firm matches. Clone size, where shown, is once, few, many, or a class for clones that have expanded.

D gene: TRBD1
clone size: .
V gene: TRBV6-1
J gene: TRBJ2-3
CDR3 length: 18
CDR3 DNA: TGTGCCAGCAGTGAAACCGGGACAGGGGGCTTTTCAATGGATACGCAGTATTTT
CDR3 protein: CASSETGTGGFSMDTQYF

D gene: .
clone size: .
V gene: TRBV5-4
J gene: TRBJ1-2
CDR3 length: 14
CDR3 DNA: TGTGCCAGCAGCTCGCAGGGCTCAGACTATGGCTACACCTTC
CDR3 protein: CASSSQGSDYGYTF

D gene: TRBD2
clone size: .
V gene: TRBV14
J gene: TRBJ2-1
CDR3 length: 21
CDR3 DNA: TGTGCCAGCAGCCAAGATAGTTCATTCGGGACTAGCGGAAGCTCCTACAATGAGCAGTTCTTC
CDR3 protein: CASSQDSSFGTSGSSYNEQFF

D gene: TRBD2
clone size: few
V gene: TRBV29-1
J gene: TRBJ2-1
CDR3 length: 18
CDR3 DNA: TGCAGCGTTGAAGGACTAGCGGAGGTAACGAGCTCCTACAATGAGCAGTTCTTC
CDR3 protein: CSVEGLAEVTSSYNEQFF

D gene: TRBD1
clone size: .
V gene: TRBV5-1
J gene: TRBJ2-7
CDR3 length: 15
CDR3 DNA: TGCGCCAGCAGCACTCCGGACAGGGGATACTACGAGCAGTACTTC
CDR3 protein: CASSTPDRGYYEQYF

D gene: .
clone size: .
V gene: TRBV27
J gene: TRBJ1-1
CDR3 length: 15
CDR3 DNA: TGTGCCAGCAGTCCCTCCCCGGGTTTGAACACTGAAGCTTTCTTT
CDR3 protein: CASSPSPGLNTEAFF

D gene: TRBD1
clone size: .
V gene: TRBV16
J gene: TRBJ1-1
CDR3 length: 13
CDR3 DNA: TGTGCCAGCAGCCAAGGGACAGGGGGTGAAGCTTTCTTT
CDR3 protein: CASSQGTGGEAFF

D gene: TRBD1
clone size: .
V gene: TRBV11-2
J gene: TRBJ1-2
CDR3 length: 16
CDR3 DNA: TGTGCCAGCAGCGCACCCGGGACAGCCTTCCTCTATGGCTACACCTTC
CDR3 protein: CASSAPGTAFLYGYTF

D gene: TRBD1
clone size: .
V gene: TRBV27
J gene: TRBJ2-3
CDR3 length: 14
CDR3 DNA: TGTGCCAGCAGCCGACAGGGGGTCACAGATACGCAGTATTTT
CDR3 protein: CASSRQGVTDTQYF

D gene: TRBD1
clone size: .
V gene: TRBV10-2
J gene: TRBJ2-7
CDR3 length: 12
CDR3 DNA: TGCGCCAGCACTACAGGGGGTGGGGAGCAGTACTTC
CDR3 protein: CASTTGGGEQYF

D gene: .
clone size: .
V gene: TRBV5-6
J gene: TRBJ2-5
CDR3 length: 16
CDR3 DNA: TGTGCCAGCAGCTTGGCCAACACGAAATTGGGTGAGACCCAGTACTTC
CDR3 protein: CASSLANTKLGETQYF

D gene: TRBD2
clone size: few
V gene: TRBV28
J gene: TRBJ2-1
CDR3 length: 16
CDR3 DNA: TGTGCCAGCAGTTTATACCTAGCGGGACCCTGGAATGAGCAGTTCTTC
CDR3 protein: CASSLYLAGPWNEQFF

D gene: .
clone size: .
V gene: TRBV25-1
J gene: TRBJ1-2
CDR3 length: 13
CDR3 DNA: TGTGCCAGCAGTGAATGGCGGACAATTAACTACACCTTC
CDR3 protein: CASSEWRTINYTF

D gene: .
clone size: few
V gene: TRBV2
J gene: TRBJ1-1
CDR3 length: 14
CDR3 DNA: TGTGCCAGCAGTGAACCAGGTTCGGGCACTGAAGCTTTCTTT
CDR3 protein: CASSEPGSGTEAFF

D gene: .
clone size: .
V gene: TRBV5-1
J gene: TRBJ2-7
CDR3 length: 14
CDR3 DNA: TGCGCCAGCAGCTTGGAGATCGCCTCCTACGAGCAGTACTTC
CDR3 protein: CASSLEIASYEQYF

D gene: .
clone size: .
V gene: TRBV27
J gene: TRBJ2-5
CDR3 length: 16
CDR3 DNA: TGTGCCAGCAGACCCTCGCCGGGGTTCGGCCAAGAGACCCAGTACTTC
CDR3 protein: CASRPSPGFGQETQYF

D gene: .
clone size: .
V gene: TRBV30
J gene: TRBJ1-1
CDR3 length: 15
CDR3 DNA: TGTGCCTGGAGTGGATTGGGGGGGACGAACACTGAAGCTTTCTTT
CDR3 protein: CAWSGLGGTNTEAFF

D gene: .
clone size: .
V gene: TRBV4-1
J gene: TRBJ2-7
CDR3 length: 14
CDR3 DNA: TGCGCCAGCAGCCGAGAGACAGGTTCCTACGAGCAGTACTTC
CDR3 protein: CASSRETGSYEQYF

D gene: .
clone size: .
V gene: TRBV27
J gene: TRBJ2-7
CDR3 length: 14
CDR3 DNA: TGTGCCAGCAGTTTTCGCGGAGCTATCTACGAGCAGTACTTC
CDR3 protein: CASSFRGAIYEQYF

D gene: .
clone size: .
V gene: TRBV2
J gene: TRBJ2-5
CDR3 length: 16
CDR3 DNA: TGTGCCAGCAGTCTACGAGGGGACACCCTCCAAGAGACCCAGTACTTC
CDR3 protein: CASSLRGDTLQETQYF

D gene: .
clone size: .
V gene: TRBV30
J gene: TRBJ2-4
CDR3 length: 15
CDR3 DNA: TGTGCCTGGGCCTCGCGGGGCGATGGCAAAAACATTCAGTACTTC
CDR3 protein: CAWASRGDGKNIQYF

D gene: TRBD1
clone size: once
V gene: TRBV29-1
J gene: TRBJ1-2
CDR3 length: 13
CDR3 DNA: TGCAGCGTACAAACAGGGGTCAACTATGGCTACACCTTC
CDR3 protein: CSVQTGVNYGYTF

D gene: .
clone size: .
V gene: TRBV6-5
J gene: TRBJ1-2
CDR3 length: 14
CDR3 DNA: TGTGCCAGCAGTTATGCGGAGGGGCATGGCGGCTACACCTTC
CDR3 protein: CASSYAEGHGGYTF

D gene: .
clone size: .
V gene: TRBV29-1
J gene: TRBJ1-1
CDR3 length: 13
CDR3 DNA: TGCAGCGCTGGTGGCGGGGATCGGGCTGAAGCTTTCTTT
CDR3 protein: CSAGGGDRAEAFF

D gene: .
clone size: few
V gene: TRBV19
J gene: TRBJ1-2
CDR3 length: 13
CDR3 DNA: TGTGCCAGTAGTATGAGGGCTAACTATGGCTACACCTTC
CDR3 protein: CASSMRANYGYTF

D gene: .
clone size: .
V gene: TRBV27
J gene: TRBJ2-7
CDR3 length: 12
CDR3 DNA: TGTGCCAGCAGTTTAACAGGTCACGAGCAGTACTTC
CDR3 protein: CASSLTGHEQYF

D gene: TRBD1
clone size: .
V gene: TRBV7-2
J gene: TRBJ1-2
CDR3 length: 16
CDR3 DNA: TGTGCCAGCAGCGCCCCCGGGACAGGGACCCTCTATGGCTACACCTTC
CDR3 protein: CASSAPGTGTLYGYTF

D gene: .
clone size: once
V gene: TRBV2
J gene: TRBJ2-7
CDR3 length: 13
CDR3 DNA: TGTGCCAGCAGTTCTGGGCAGAGCTACGAGCAGTACTTC
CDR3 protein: CASSSGQSYEQYF

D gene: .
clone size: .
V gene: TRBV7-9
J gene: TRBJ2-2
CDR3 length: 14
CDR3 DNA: TGTGCCAGCAGCTTAGTGGCCCTGGCCGGGGAGCTGTTTTTT
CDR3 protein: CASSLVALAGELFF

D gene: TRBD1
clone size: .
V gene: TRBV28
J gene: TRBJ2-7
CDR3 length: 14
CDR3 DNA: TGTGCCATCGCCTCCGGGACAGGGACCTACGAGCAGTACTTC
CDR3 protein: CAIASGTGTYEQYF

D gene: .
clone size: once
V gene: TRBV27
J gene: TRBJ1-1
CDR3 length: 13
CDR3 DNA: TGTGCCAGCAAACTACCCGGGTTCACTGAAGCTTTCTTT
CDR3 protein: CASKLPGFTEAFF

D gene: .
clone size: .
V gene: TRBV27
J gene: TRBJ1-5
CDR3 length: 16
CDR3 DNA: TGTGCCAGCAGTTTATTGGGGAGAGTCAGCAATCAGCCCCAGCATTTT
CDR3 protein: CASSLLGRVSNQPQHF

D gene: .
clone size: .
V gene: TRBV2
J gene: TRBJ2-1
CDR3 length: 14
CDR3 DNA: TGTGCCAGCATGTTAGGTTGGACAGTTAATGAGCAGTTCTTC
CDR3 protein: CASMLGWTVNEQFF

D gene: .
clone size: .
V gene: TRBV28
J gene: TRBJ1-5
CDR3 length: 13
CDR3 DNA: TGTGCCAGCAGTTTTTTGCAGGGAAGACCCCAGCATTTT
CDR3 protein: CASSFLQGRPQHF

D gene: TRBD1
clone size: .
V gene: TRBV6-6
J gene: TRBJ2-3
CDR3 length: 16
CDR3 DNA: TGTGCCAGCAGTTCTATGACAGGGACGCACGCAGATACGCAGTATTTT
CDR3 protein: CASSSMTGTHADTQYF

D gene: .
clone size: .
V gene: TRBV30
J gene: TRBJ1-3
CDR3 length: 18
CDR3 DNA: TGTGCCTGGAGTGGTCCCGACGTGTACGGCAGCTCTGGAAACACCATATATTTT
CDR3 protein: CAWSGPDVYGSSGNTIYF

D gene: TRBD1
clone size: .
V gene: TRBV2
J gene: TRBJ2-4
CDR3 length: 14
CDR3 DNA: TGTGCCAGCAGTGGCCGGGACAGGGACGTGTTACAGTACTTC
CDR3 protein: CASSGRDRDVLQYF

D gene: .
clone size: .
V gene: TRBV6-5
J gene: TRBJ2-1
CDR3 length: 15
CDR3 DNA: TGTGCCAGCAGTTACTTCCCGAGCTCCTACAATGAGCAGTTCTTC
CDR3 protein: CASSYFPSSYNEQFF

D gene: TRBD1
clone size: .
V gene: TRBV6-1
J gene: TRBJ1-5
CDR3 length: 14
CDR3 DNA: TGTGCCAGCAGCGGGGACAGCCGAGGTCAGCCCCAGCATTTT
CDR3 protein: CASSGDSRGQPQHF

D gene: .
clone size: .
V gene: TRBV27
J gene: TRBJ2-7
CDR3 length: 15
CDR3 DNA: TGTGCCAGCAGTTTAAAGGGGACGTGGGCCTACGAGCAGTACTTC
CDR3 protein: CASSLKGTWAYEQYF

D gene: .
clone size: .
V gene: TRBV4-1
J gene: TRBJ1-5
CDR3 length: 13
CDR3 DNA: TGCGCCAGCAGCCAAGATCCCGAGGAGCCCCAGCATTTT
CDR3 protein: CASSQDPEEPQHF

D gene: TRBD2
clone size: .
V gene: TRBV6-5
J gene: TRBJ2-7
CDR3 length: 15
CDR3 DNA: TGTGCCAGCAGAACCGGACTAGCGGGGGATTACGAGCAGTACTTC
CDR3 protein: CASRTGLAGDYEQYF

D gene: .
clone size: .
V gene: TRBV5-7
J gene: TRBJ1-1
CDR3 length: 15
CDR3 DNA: TGTGCCAGCACCTTACTGGGATTTGGGGGGCTAGGAGCTTTCTTT
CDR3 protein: CASTLLGFGGLGAFF

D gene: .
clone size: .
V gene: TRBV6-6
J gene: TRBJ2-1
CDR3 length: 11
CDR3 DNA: TGTGCCAGCAGTTACTCGCATGAGCAGTTCTTC
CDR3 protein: CASSYSHEQFF

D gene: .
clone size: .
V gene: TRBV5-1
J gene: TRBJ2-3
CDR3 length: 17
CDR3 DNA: TGCGCCAGCAGCTTGGCATCGGGGAGTCTACCCACAGATACGCAGTATTTT
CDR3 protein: CASSLASGSLPTDTQYF

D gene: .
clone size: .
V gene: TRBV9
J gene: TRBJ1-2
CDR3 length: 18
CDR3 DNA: TGTGCCAGCAGCGTAGTCGGGAGTGAATCATGGTGTTTCTATGGCTACACCTTC
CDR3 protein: CASSVVGSESWCFYGYTF

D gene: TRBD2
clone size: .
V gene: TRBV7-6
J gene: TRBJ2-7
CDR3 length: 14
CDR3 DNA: TGTGCCAGCAGCTTAGGCGGGAGTGGATACGAGCAGTACTTC
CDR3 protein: CASSLGGSGYEQYF

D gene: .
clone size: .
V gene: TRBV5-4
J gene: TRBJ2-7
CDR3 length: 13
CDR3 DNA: TGTGCCAGCGGATCGACTAGTTCCTACGAGCAGTACTTC
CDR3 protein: CASGSTSSYEQYF

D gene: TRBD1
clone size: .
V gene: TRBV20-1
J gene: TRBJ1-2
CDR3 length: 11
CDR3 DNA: TGCAGTGCTCGACAGGGGGATGGCTACACCTTC
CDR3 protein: CSARQGDGYTF

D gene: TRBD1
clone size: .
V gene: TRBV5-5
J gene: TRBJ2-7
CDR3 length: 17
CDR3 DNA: TGTGCCAGCAGTAAAACGTTGGTTGACAGGGTTGTCGGCGAGCAGTACTTC
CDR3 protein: CASSKTLVDRVVGEQYF

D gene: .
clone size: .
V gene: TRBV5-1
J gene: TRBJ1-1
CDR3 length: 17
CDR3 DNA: TGCGCCAGCAGCTTGTGGGGTCCGGGGTTCGAGAACACTGAAGCTTTCTTT
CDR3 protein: CASSLWGPGFENTEAFF

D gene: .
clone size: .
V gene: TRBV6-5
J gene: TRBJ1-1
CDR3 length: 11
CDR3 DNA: TGTGCCAGCTATATTGGGGCTGAAGCTTTCTTT
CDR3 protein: CASYIGAEAFF

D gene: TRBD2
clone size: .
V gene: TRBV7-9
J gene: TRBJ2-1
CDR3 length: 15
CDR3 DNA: TGTGCCAGCAGCTTTTTGGCGGGAGGATTTGAGGAGCAGTTCTTC
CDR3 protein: CASSFLAGGFEEQFF

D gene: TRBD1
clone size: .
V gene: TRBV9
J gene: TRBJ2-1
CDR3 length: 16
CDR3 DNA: TGTGCCAGCGGGTCCCGGGGACAGGACACCTACAATGAGCAGTTCTTC
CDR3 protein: CASGSRGQDTYNEQFF

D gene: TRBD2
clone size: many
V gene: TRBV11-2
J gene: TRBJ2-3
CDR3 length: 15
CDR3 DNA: TGTGCCAGCAGCCCGCGGACTAGTTTTTTCGATACGCAGTATTTT
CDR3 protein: CASSPRTSFFDTQYF